The rows below give T cell receptor beta chains drawn from one sample of a study of blood T cell repertoires in COVID-19. The data were produced by immunoSEQ multiplex PCR, yet TCRdb's version contains in-frame clones alone and is incomplete. The sample includes roughly 300,000 clones, about 90% of them seen just once. The sequenced material came from peripheral blood. The receptor source for this set is a woman aged 50 to 60 who had recovered from COVID-19. Both conserved end residues are trimmed from each CDR3.

CDR3 protein,V gene,CDR3 length,J gene
ASSRGQSTDTQY,TRBV6-5,12,TRBJ2-3
ASSRDNKEAF,TRBV6-2/TRBV6-3,10,TRBJ1-1
AWSTGIGANVLT,TRBV30,12,TRBJ2-6
ASSFGVEQPQH,TRBV28,11,TRBJ1-5
ASSQDLYYGYT,TRBV4-1,11,TRBJ1-2
ASSEFS,TRBV10-1,6,TRBJ2-7
ASSRGLGDQPQH,TRBV30,12,TRBJ1-5
ASSPRQGAVYEQY,TRBV18,13,TRBJ2-7
ASSEGPYNSNQPQH,TRBV6-1,14,TRBJ1-5
ASRAKQGKDEQY,TRBV6-5,12,TRBJ2-7
ASSRPGVGNTIY,TRBV19,12,TRBJ1-3
ASSLRLYEQY,TRBV5-8,10,TRBJ2-7
ASSYPTGSTAEAF,TRBV7-9,13,TRBJ1-1
ASSLTPTANYGYT,TRBV5-6,13,TRBJ1-2
ASSSGLNSEQF,TRBV6-5,11,TRBJ2-1
ASSVGTVNEQF,TRBV9,11,TRBJ2-1
ASSPLGTGEKGPQH,TRBV28,14,TRBJ1-5
ASQGQSYFAEAF,TRBV19,12,TRBJ1-1
ASSRVRGEGETQY,TRBV7-2,13,TRBJ2-5
ASSENEGYT,TRBV6-1,9,TRBJ1-2
ASSPDSGVGNTEAF,TRBV18,14,TRBJ1-1
ASSEGTGRAETQY,TRBV6-1,13,TRBJ2-5
ASRIQANTGELF,TRBV28,12,TRBJ2-2
ASSPRAGSYGYT,TRBV5-4,12,TRBJ1-2
SVNQGGNSPLH,TRBV29-1,11,TRBJ1-6
ASSHTSGRYEQY,TRBV28,12,TRBJ2-7